These T cell receptor beta chains were read from a single sample in a study of blood T cell repertoires in COVID-19. Assay: immunoSEQ multiplex PCR; the TCRdb copy retains only in-frame clones and omits some. The data contain under 250,000 clones, approximately 86% of them seen just once; the ten biggest clones take up 3% to 4.5%. The sequenced sample consisted of peripheral blood. Every receptor here comes from a woman of 80 years or more with acute or convalescent COVID-19. Each CDR3 is given with its conserved first and last residue. A D gene is named only where the DNA matches it firmly. Not every row has a clone size; where given, it reads once, few, many or a size class.

d_call,clone_size,v_call,j_call,cdr3_aa,cdr3_nt
.,.,TRBV18,TRBJ2-7,CASSRGLGYEQYF,TGTGCCAGCTCACGGGGACTTGGCTACGAGCAGTACTTC
.,once,TRBV6-5,TRBJ1-5,CASRGTGDQPQHF,TGTGCCAGCCGGGGGACGGGAGATCAGCCCCAGCATTTT
.,.,TRBV11-3,TRBJ1-3,CASSVRGSNSGNTIYF,TGTGCCAGCAGCGTCCGGGGGTCGAACTCTGGAAACACCATATATTTT
.,.,TRBV3-1/TRBV3-2,TRBJ1-1,CASSHKTSTEAFF,TGTGCCAGCAGCCATAAGACTAGCACTGAAGCTTTCTTT
.,.,TRBV7-9,TRBJ2-1,CASRGLGYEQFF,TGTGCCAGCAGAGGATTGGGCTATGAGCAGTTCTTC
TRBD1,.,TRBV11-3,TRBJ1-1,CASSFNRDRVETKAFF,TGTGCCAGCAGCTTCAATCGGGACAGGGTCGAAACGAAAGCTTTCTTT
TRBD2,.,TRBV7-7,TRBJ2-3,CASSPLGGGSTDTQYF,TGTGCCAGCAGCCCACTGGGCGGGGGTAGCACAGATACGCAGTATTTT
.,.,TRBV7-2,TRBJ1-1,CASSLVPNTEAFF,TGTGCCAGCAGCTTAGTTCCAAACACTGAAGCTTTCTTT
.,.,TRBV3-1/TRBV3-2,TRBJ1-1,CASSQGQPSAEAFF,TGTGCCAGCAGCCAAGGACAGCCCAGCGCTGAAGCTTTCTTT
.,.,TRBV7-2,TRBJ1-2,CASSGASSRGYTF,TGTGCCAGCAGCGGGGCTTCGAGTCGGGGCTACACCTTC
.,.,TRBV6-5,TRBJ1-2,CASRGVGGGYTF,TGTGCCAGCAGGGGAGTGGGGGGAGGCTACACCTTC
TRBD1,.,TRBV18,TRBJ2-3,CASSPITGVTDTQYF,TGTGCCAGCTCACCAATTACAGGGGTCACAGATACGCAGTATTTT
.,.,TRBV7-8,TRBJ2-1,CASSLGMGRSTYYEQFF,TGTGCCAGCAGCTTAGGGATGGGGCGGAGTACTTACTATGAGCAGTTCTTC
.,.,TRBV9,TRBJ2-1,CASSVAPGGQMNEQFF,TGTGCCAGCAGCGTAGCCCCGGGGGGCCAGATGAATGAGCAGTTCTTC
TRBD1,.,TRBV7-2,TRBJ1-2,CASSKRQGSYGYTF,TGTGCCAGCAGCAAGCGACAGGGGAGCTATGGCTACACCTTC
.,.,TRBV2,TRBJ1-1,CASSTRTDMNTEAFF,TGTGCCAGCAGTACGCGGACAGACATGAACACTGAAGCTTTCTTT
.,.,TRBV19,TRBJ1-2,CASSSRGYGYTF,TGTGCCAGTAGTAGCCGGGGTTATGGCTACACCTTC
.,.,TRBV7-9,TRBJ1-2,CASSLGQSSLGYTF,TGTGCCAGCAGCTTAGGACAGTCCTCCCTAGGCTACACCTTC
.,.,TRBV7-2,TRBJ2-7,CASSLQFTSSYEQYF,TGTGCCAGCAGCTTACAATTCACCAGCTCCTACGAGCAGTACTTC
.,.,TRBV5-8,TRBJ1-2,CASIPYERNYGYTF,TGTGCCAGCATCCCCTATGAGCGTAACTATGGCTACACCTTC
.,.,TRBV9,TRBJ1-3,CASSVVATSSGNTIYF,TGTGCCAGCAGCGTAGTAGCCACTAGCTCTGGAAACACCATATATTTT
TRBD1,once,TRBV14,TRBJ1-1,CASSPGTENTEAFF,TGTGCCAGCAGCCCCGGGACAGAGAACACTGAAGCTTTCTTT
.,.,TRBV9,TRBJ2-3,CASSSTGTQYF,TGTGCCAGCAGCTCCACAGGTACGCAGTATTTT
.,once,TRBV30,TRBJ2-7,CAWSPHSLSGEQYF,TGTGCCTGGAGCCCACACTCGCTATCGGGGGAGCAGTACTTC
TRBD1,.,TRBV6-5,TRBJ1-2,CASSYRGTGFSYGYTF,TGTGCCAGCAGTTACCGCGGGACAGGGTTTAGTTATGGCTACACCTTC
.,.,TRBV12-3/TRBV12-4,TRBJ1-1,CASSTGSNTEAFF,TGTGCCAGCAGTACGGGGTCAAACACTGAAGCTTTCTTT
TRBD1,.,TRBV18,TRBJ1-2,CASSQTGNYYGYTF,TGTGCCAGCTCACAGACAGGGAACTACTATGGCTACACCTTC
TRBD2,.,TRBV3-1/TRBV3-2,TRBJ2-7,CASSHGTTSYEQYF,TGTGCCAGCAGCCATGGGACTACCTCCTACGAGCAGTACTTC
.,.,TRBV7-3,TRBJ1-1,CASSYGKAGFSEAFF,TGTGCCAGCAGCTACGGAAAGGCCGGGTTCTCTGAAGCTTTCTTT
TRBD2,once,TRBV18,TRBJ2-3,CASSPSGGSTDTQYF,TGTGCCAGCTCACCGAGCGGGGGAAGCACAGATACGCAGTATTTT
TRBD1,.,TRBV7-9,TRBJ2-7,CASSSGQGVSEQYF,TGTGCCAGCAGTTCGGGACAGGGCGTTTCCGAGCAGTACTTC
.,once,TRBV7-9,TRBJ1-1,CASTPREGSYTEAFF,TGTGCCAGCACCCCGAGGGAGGGATCGTACACTGAAGCTTTCTTT
TRBD1,.,TRBV19,TRBJ1-3,CASSLGTGHSGNTIYF,TGTGCCAGTAGTTTGGGGACAGGACACTCTGGAAACACCATATATTTT
TRBD1,.,TRBV5-6,TRBJ1-3,CASSPTGSGNTIYF,TGTGCCAGCAGCCCGACAGGGAGTGGAAACACCATATATTTT
TRBD1,.,TRBV6-5,TRBJ2-5,CASSYKGEGAGETQYF,TGTGCCAGCAGTTACAAAGGAGAGGGGGCCGGAGAGACCCAGTACTTC
TRBD1,.,TRBV7-8,TRBJ1-2,CASSFRTGGFGYTF,TGTGCCAGCAGCTTCCGGACAGGGGGCTTTGGCTACACCTTC
TRBD2,.,TRBV7-2,TRBJ2-5,CASSSHLAGGAGQYF,TGTGCCAGCAGCTCGCATCTAGCGGGGGGGGCCGGCCAGTACTTC
TRBD1,.,TRBV12-3/TRBV12-4,TRBJ2-7,CASSSVTGAEQYF,TGTGCCAGCAGTTCCGTGACAGGGGCCGAGCAGTACTTC
.,.,TRBV19,TRBJ2-6,CASSGVFGEGGSGANVLTF,TGTGCCAGTAGTGGAGTGTTCGGTGAAGGGGGCTCTGGGGCCAACGTCCTGACTTTC
TRBD2,.,TRBV7-2,TRBJ2-1,CASSRSGGAYNEQFF,TGTGCCAGCAGCCGTAGCGGGGGGGCCTACAATGAGCAGTTCTTC
TRBD1,.,TRBV28,TRBJ1-6,CASSLTPDRGYLSPLHF,TGTGCCAGCAGTTTGACCCCGGACAGGGGTTATCTTTCACCCCTCCACTTT
TRBD1,few,TRBV15,TRBJ1-2,CATSLDRGGGYTF,TGTGCCACCAGTCTAGACAGGGGGGGTGGCTACACCTTC
.,.,TRBV2,TRBJ2-5,CASSVGQPETQYF,TGTGCCAGCAGTGTGGGGCAGCCAGAGACCCAGTACTTC
.,.,TRBV7-6,TRBJ1-5,CASSLVAGNGNQPQHF,TGTGCCAGCAGCTTAGTAGCGGGGAATGGCAATCAGCCCCAGCATTTT
.,.,TRBV28,TRBJ1-2,CASSLTEDYYGYTF,TGTGCCAGCAGTTTAACCGAAGACTACTATGGCTACACCTTC
.,.,TRBV11-3,TRBJ1-6,CASSLYGNYNSPLHF,TGTGCCAGCAGCCTATACGGGAATTATAATTCACCCCTCCACTTT
.,.,TRBV11-2,TRBJ2-5,CASTRERGNQETQYF,TGTGCCAGCACCCGAGAAAGGGGAAACCAAGAGACCCAGTACTTC
.,.,TRBV4-3,TRBJ2-2,CASSQDLNTGELFF,TGCGCCAGCAGCCAAGATCTAAACACCGGGGAGCTGTTTTTT
.,.,TRBV5-1,TRBJ1-5,CASSVTGNSNQPQHF,TGCGCCAGCAGCGTTACGGGAAACAGCAATCAGCCCCAGCATTTT
.,.,TRBV18,TRBJ2-1,CASSPPAGNEQFF,TGTGCCAGCTCACCACCGGCGGGGAATGAGCAGTTCTTC
.,.,TRBV7-3,TRBJ1-3,CASSLQAGTGNTIYF,TGTGCCAGCAGCTTACAGGCAGGGACTGGAAACACCATATATTTT
TRBD1,once,TRBV4-3,TRBJ2-1,CASSQSAGTGGFSSYNEQFF,TGCGCCAGCAGCCAATCGGCCGGGACAGGGGGCTTTAGCTCCTACAATGAGCAGTTCTTC
.,.,TRBV29-1,TRBJ2-4,CSVEVRATAKNIQYF,TGCAGCGTTGAGGTCCGAGCGACGGCCAAAAACATTCAGTACTTC
TRBD2,.,TRBV5-1,TRBJ2-1,CASSFSPGGSYNEQFF,TGCGCCAGCAGTTTCTCCCCGGGGGGGTCCTACAATGAGCAGTTCTTC
.,.,TRBV4-3,TRBJ2-7,CASSQITGGLYEQYF,TGCGCCAGCAGCCAGATCACCGGGGGTCTCTACGAGCAGTACTTC
.,once,TRBV30,TRBJ1-3,CAWSASGISGNTIYF,TGTGCCTGGAGTGCATCAGGGATCTCTGGAAACACCATATATTTT
.,.,TRBV2,TRBJ2-1,CASNTGNYNEQFF,TGTGCCAGCAATACAGGGAACTACAATGAGCAGTTCTTC